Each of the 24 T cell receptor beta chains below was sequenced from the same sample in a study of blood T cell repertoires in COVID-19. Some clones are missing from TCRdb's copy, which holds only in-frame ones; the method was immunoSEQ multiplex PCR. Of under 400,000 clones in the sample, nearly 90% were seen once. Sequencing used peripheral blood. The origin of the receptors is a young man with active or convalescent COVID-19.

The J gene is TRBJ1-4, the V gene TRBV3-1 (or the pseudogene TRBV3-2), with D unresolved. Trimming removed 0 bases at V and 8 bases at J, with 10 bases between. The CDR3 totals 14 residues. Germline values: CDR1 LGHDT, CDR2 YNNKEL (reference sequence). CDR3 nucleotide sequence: TGTGCCAGCAGCCAAGATATGGGCGGGGAAAAACTGTTTTTT. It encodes CASSQDMGGEKLFF.

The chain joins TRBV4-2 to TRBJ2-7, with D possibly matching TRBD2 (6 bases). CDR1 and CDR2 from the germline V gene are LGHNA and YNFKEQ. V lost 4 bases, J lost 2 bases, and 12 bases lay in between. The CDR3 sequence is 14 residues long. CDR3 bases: TGTGCCAGCAGCCCGGACGCGGGGACCTACGAGCAGTACTTC. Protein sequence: CASSPDAGTYEQYF.

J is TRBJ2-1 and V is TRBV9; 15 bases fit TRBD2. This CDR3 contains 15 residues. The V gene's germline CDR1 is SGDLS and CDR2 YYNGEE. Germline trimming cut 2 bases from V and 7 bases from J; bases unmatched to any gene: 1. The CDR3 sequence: CASSVGTSGRNEQFF. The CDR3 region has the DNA TGTGCCAGCAGCGTGGGGACTAGCGGGAGGAATGAGCAGTTCTTC.

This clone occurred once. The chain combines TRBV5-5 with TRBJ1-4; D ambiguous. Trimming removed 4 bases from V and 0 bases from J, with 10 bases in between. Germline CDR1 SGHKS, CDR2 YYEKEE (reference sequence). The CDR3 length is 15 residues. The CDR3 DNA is TGTGCCAGCAGCACTGGGCCTGCAACTAATGAAAAACTGTTTTTT. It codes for CASSTGPATNEKLFF.

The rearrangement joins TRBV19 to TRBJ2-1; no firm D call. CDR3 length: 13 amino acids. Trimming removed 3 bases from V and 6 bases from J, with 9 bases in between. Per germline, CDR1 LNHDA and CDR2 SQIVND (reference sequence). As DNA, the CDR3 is TGTGCCAGTAGTATTTTTGCGGCCAATGAGCAGTTCTTC. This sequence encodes CASSIFAANEQFF.

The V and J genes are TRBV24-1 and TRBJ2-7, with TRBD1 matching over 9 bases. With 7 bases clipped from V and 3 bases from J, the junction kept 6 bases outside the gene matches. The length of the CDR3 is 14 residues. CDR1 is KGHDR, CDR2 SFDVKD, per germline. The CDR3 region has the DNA TGTGCCACCAGCCGGGGACAGGGACTCTACGAGCAGTACTTC. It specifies CATSRGQGLYEQYF.

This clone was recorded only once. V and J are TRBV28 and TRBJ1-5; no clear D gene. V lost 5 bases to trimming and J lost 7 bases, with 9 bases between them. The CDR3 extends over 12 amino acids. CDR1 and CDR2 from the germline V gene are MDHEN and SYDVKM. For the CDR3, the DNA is TGTGCCAGCAGTCGAGGGTCCCAGCCCCAGCATTTT. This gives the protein CASSRGSQPQHF.

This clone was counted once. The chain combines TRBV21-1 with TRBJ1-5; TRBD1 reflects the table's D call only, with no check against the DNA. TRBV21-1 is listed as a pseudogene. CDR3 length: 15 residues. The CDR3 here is CANTRRGQGAQPQHF. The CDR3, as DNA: TGTGCCAATACACGAAGGGGACAGGGGGCACAGCCCCAGCATTTT.

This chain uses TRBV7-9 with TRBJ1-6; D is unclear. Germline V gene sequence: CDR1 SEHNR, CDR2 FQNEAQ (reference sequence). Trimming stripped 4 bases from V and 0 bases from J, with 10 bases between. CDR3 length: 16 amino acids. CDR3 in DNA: TGTGCCAGCAGCTCGCGGGAGAGCTCCTATAATTCACCCCTCCACTTT. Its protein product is CASSSRESSYNSPLHF. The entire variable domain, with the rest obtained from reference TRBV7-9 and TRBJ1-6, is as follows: DTGVSQNPRHKITKRGQNVTFRCDPISEHNRLYWYRQTLGQGPEFLTYFQNEAQLEKSRLLSDRFSAERPKGSFSTLEIQRTEQGDSAMYLCASSSRESSYNSPLHFGNGTRLTVT.

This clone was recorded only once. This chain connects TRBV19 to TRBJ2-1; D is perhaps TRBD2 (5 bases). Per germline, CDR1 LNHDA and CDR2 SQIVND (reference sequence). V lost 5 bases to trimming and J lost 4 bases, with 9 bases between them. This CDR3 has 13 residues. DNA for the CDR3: TGTGCCAGTAGTCCCCGGGGATACAATGAGCAGTTCTTC. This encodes CASSPRGYNEQFF. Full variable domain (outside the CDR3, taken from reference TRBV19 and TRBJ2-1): DGGITQSPKYLFRKEGQNVTLSCEQNLNHDAMYWYRQDPGQGLRLIYYSQIVNDFQKGDIAEGYSVSREKKESFPLTVTSAQKNPTAFYLCASSPRGYNEQFFGPGTRLTVL.

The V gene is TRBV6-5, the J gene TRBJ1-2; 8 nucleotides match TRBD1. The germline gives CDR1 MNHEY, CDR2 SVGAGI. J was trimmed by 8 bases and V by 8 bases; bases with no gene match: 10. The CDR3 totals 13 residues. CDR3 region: CASVPQGARGYTF. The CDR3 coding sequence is TGTGCCAGCGTTCCTCAGGGGGCGCGCGGCTACACCTTC.

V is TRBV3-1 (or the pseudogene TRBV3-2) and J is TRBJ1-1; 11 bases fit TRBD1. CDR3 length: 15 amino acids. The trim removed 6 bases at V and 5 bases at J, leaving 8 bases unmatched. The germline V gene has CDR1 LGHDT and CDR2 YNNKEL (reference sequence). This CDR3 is CASSYRGQGGTEAFF. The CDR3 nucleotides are TGTGCCAGCAGTTACCGGGGACAGGGGGGAACTGAAGCTTTCTTT.

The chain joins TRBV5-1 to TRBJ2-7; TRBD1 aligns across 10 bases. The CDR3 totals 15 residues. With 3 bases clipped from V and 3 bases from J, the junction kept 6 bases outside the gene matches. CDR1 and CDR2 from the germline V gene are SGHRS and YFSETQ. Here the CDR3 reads CASSSERTGGYEQYF. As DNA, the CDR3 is TGCGCCAGCAGCTCCGAAAGGACAGGGGGCTACGAGCAGTACTTC.

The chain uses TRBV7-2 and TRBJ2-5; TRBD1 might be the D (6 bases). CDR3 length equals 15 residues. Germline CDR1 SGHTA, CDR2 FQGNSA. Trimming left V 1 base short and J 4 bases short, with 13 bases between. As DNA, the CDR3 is TGTGCCAGCAGCTTAGAAACCTACAGGGTAGAGACCCAGTACTTC. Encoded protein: CASSLETYRVETQYF.

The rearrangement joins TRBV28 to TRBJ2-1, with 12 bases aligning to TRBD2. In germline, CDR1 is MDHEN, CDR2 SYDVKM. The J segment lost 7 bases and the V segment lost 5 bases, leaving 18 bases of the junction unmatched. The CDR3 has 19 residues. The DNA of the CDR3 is TGTGCCAGCAGTACAGGGGGCCCTTCGACTAGCGGGAGAGTAAATGAGCAGTTCTTC. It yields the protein CASSTGGPSTSGRVNEQFF.

In DNA form, the CDR3 reads TGTGCCAGCAGCGTACAACTAGCTAACACCGGGGAGCTGTTTTTT. Its protein product is CASSVQLANTGELFF. The V and J genes are TRBV9 and TRBJ2-2, with a weak D call TRBD2 (6 bases). V lost 1 base, J lost 2 bases, and 9 bases lay in between. This CDR3 is 15 amino acids long. Germline V gives CDR1 SGDLS, CDR2 YYNGEE. The variable domain in full, with the rest retrieved from reference TRBV9 and TRBJ2-2, is DSGVTQTPKHLITATGQRVTLRCSPRSGDLSVYWYQQSLDQGLQFLIQYYNGEERAKGNILERFSAQQFPDLHSELNLSSLELGDSALYFCASSVQLANTGELFFGEGSRLTVL.

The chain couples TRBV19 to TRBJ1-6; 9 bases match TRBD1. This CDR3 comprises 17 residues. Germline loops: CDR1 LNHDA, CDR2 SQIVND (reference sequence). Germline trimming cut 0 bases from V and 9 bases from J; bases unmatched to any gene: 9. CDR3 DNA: TGTGCCAGTAGTATAGATAGGACCCGGGACAGGGCTTCACCCCTCCACTTT. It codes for CASSIDRTRDRASPLHF.

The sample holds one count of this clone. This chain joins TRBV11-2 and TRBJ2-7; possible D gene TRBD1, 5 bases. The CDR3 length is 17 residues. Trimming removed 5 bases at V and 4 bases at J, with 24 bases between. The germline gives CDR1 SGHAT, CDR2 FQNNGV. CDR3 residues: CASSRPPSDSLGYEQYF. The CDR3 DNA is TGTGCCAGCAGCCGTCCCCCTTCCGACAGCCTAGGATACGAGCAGTACTTC.

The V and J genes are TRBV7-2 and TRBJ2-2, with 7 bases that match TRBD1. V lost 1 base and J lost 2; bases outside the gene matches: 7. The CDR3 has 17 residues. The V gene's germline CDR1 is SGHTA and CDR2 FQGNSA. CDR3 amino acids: CASSLDFRQGNTGELFF. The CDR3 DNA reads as TGTGCCAGCAGCTTAGACTTTAGACAGGGCAACACCGGGGAGCTGTTTTTT.

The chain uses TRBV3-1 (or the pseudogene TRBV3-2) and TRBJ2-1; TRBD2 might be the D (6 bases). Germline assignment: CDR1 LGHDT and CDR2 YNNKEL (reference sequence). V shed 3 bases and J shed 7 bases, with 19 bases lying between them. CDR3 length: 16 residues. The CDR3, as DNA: TGTGCCAGCAGCCACCGGGCCACGGGAGTATCGAATGAGCAGTTCTTC. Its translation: CASSHRATGVSNEQFF.

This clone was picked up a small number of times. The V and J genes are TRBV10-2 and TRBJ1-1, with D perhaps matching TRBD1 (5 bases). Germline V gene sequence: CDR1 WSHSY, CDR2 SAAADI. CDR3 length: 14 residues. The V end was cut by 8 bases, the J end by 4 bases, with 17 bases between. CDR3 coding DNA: TGCGCCAGCCTTATGGAGGGGCGTCGCACTGAAGCTTTCTTT. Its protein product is CASLMEGRRTEAFF.

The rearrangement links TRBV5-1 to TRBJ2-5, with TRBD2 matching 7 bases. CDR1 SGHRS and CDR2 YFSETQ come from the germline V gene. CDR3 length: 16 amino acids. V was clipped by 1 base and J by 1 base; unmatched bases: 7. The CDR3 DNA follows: TGCGCCAGCAGCTTGTCCCCGCTAGCGGCCCAAGAGACCCAGTACTTC. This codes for CASSLSPLAAQETQYF.

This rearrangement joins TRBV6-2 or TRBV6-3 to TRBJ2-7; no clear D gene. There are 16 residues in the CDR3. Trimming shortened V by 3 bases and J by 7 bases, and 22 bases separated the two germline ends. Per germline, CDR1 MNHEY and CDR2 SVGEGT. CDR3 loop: CASSYSSRLGLWEQYF. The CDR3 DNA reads TGTGCCAGCAGTTATTCTTCCCGACTGGGTTTGTGGGAGCAGTACTTC.

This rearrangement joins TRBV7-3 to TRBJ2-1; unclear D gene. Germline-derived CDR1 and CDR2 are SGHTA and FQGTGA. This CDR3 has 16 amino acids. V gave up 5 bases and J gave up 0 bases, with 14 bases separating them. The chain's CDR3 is CASSASLRSSYNEQFF. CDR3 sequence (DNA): TGTGCCAGCAGCGCCTCCCTTCGGAGCTCCTACAATGAGCAGTTCTTC.